What follows are 24 T cell receptor beta chains derived from one specimen sequenced in a study of T cell responses to AZD1222 COVID-19 vaccine. The repertoire was sequenced with immunoSEQ multiplex PCR; TCRdb's copy has only in-frame clones and lacks some. This sample carries under 150,000 clones, 92% of them seen once, and the ten largest clones take 1.6%. The sample here was peripheral blood, taken 28 days after the second AZD1222 dose. These receptors originate from an adult who received the AZD1222 COVID-19 vaccine.

This chain joins TRBV11-2 and TRBJ1-6; D is unclear. The CDR3 sequence is 16 residues long. Trimming took 5 bases from V and 4 from J, leaving 15 bases between them. Looked up from germline, CDR1 is SGHAT and CDR2 is FQNNGV. CDR3 sequence reads: CASSTRTRGYNSPLHF. Here the CDR3 DNA reads TGTGCCAGCAGCACTCGGACCCGGGGATATAATTCACCCCTCCACTTT.

The gene calls are TRBV10-1 and TRBJ2-5; D call uncertain. With the DNA end fitting TRBJ2-7 better, the J assignment may be wrong. Germline V gene data show CDR1 as WNHNN and CDR2 as SYGVQD (reference sequence). The CDR3 length is 14 residues. In nucleotides, the CDR3 is TGCGCCAGCAGTCCGGACCTAGGCCACTACGAGCAGTACTTC. It specifies CASSPDLGHYEQYF.

This clone has just one count. The rearrangement links TRBV5-1 to TRBJ2-2; 9 nucleotides agree with TRBD2. The CDR3 is 14 amino acids. V lost 5 bases and J lost 5; bases outside the gene matches: 4. Germline V gene data show CDR1 as SGHRS and CDR2 as YFSETQ. For the CDR3, the DNA is TGCGCCAGCAGGGGACTAGCCCAAACCGGGGAGCTGTTTTTT. Amino acid sequence: CASRGLAQTGELFF.

This clone was found a few times. V and J are TRBV18 and TRBJ2-5; D is unresolved. The V gene's germline CDR1 is KGHSH and CDR2 LQKENI. The CDR3 runs to 15 residues. The germline V and J ends were trimmed by 1 base and 5 bases, with 14 bases remaining between them. The CDR3 sequence: CASSPQTTFRETQYF. The CDR3 DNA reads as TGTGCCAGCTCACCACAGACGACTTTTCGGGAGACCCAGTACTTC.

This clone showed up just a few times. The sample contains more than one DNA sequence encoding this CDR3. V and J are TRBV5-1 and TRBJ1-6, with TRBD1 identical over 7 bases. Germline values: CDR1 SGHRS, CDR2 YFSETQ. V gave up 0 bases and J gave up 5 bases; unmatched junction bases: 2. CDR3 length: 15 amino acids. CDR3 sequence: CASSLVGTDNSPLHF. The CDR3 DNA reads TGCGCCAGCAGCTTGGTGGGGACAGATAATTCACCCCTCCACTTT.

The J gene is TRBJ2-3, the V gene TRBV7-9; D gene ambiguous. CDR3 length equals 16 residues. Deletions cut 4 bases from V and 2 bases from J, with 16 bases between. Germline V gene sequence: CDR1 SEHNR, CDR2 FQNEAQ (reference sequence). The CDR3 reads CASSWGAVGNTDTQYF. The CDR3 bases are TGTGCCAGCAGCTGGGGTGCCGTAGGTAACACAGATACGCAGTATTTT.

The chain couples TRBV28 to TRBJ2-7; 9 positions match TRBD1. The CDR3 is 17 residues long. The V segment lost 3 bases and the J segment 5 bases; nucleotides outside the gene matches: 14. Germline CDR1 reads MDHEN; CDR2 reads SYDVKM. The CDR3: CASSLPGQGRRLHEQYF. Written as DNA, the CDR3 is TGTGCCAGCAGTTTGCCGGGACAGGGAAGGCGTCTCCACGAGCAGTACTTC.

The chain uses TRBV18 and TRBJ1-2; D gene uncertain. Per the germline V gene, CDR1 is KGHSH and CDR2 is LQKENI. The CDR3 consists of 13 residues. The ends were cut back, 4 bases at V and 4 bases at J, with 10 bases in the middle. The CDR3 sequence: CASSLDGFYGYTF. CDR3 nucleotide sequence: TGTGCCAGCTCACTTGACGGTTTCTATGGCTACACCTTC.

This rearrangement joins TRBV7-3 to TRBJ2-1; maybe TRBD2 (6 bases). The ends were cut back, 5 bases at V and 9 bases at J, with 17 bases in the middle. Germline V gives CDR1 SGHTA, CDR2 FQGTGA. The CDR3 is 14 residues long. The CDR3 protein is CASSPQAGLGEQFF. The CDR3 DNA follows: TGTGCCAGCAGCCCCCAGGCGGGACTCGGTGAGCAGTTCTTC. The whole variable domain, remainder taken from reference TRBV7-3 and TRBJ2-1, is GAGVSQTPSNKVTEKGKYVELRCDPISGHTALYWYRQSLGQGPEFLIYFQGTGAADDSGLPNDRFFAVRPEGSVSTLKIQRTERGDSAVYLCASSPQAGLGEQFFGPGTRLTVL.

The chain links TRBV28 to TRBJ1-2, with 7 bases lining up with TRBD1. Looked up from germline, CDR1 is MDHEN and CDR2 is SYDVKM. The ends lost 8 bases at V and 3 bases at J; junction bases unmatched: 12. This CDR3 is 15 amino acids long. CDR3 DNA: TGTGCCAGCGGCCCGGGCAGGGGGTATGACTATGGCTACACCTTC. Its protein product is CASGPGRGYDYGYTF.

This chain connects TRBV28 to TRBJ2-7; D gene unclear. V gave up 2 bases and J gave up 7 bases, with 18 bases separating them. Germline V gene data show CDR1 as MDHEN and CDR2 as SYDVKM. The length of the CDR3 is 15 residues. The CDR3 DNA follows: TGTGCCAGCAGTTTAACCCAACCTCCCCTCGGGGAGCAGTACTTC. Amino acid sequence: CASSLTQPPLGEQYF.

The chain carries TRBV19 and TRBJ2-7; D possibly corresponds to TRBD1 (6 bases). CDR1 LNHDA and CDR2 SQIVND come from the germline V gene (reference sequence). The CDR3 runs to 14 residues. V lost 2 bases, J lost 5 bases, and 13 bases lay in between. This CDR3 reads CASSIRDTDDEQYF. The CDR3, as DNA: TGTGCCAGTAGTATACGGGACACGGACGACGAGCAGTACTTC.

Only one count was recorded for this clone. This rearrangement joins TRBV4-2 to TRBJ2-2; no clear D. Germline V gene data show CDR1 as LGHNA and CDR2 as YNFKEQ. The CDR3 contains 13 residues. Trimming shortened V by 1 base and J by 4 bases, and 4 bases separated the two germline ends. The CDR3 sequence is CASSQVSTGELFF. In DNA, the CDR3 is TGTGCCAGCAGCCAAGTGTCCACCGGGGAGCTGTTTTTT.

This chain joins TRBV2 and TRBJ2-1, with D possibly matching TRBD1 (5 bases). V was pared by 0 bases and J by 7 bases, with 13 bases between. The CDR3 extends over 15 amino acids. Germline assignment: CDR1 SNHLY and CDR2 FYNNEI. CDR3 loop: CASSEAGPKGNEQFF. In DNA, the CDR3 is TGTGCCAGCAGTGAAGCTGGACCGAAGGGGAATGAGCAGTTCTTC.

The CDR3 sequence is CASSLGGSVYGYTF. In DNA, the CDR3 is TGTGCCAGCAGTTTGGGGGGATCGGTCTATGGCTACACCTTC. The genes are TRBV28 and TRBJ1-2, with a weak D call TRBD1 (5 bases). With 3 bases removed from V and 4 bases from J, the gap between germline ends came to 12 bases. This CDR3 has 14 amino acids. Germline values: CDR1 MDHEN, CDR2 SYDVKM.

The rearrangement joins TRBV18 to TRBJ1-1, with unresolved D. This CDR3 comprises 13 residues. Per germline, CDR1 KGHSH and CDR2 LQKENI. Trimming removed 1 base from V and 0 bases from J, with 3 bases in between. This CDR3 is CASSPQVNTEAFF. The CDR3 DNA is TGTGCCAGCTCACCACAGGTGAACACTGAAGCTTTCTTT.

The V and J genes are TRBV18 and TRBJ2-3; possible D gene TRBD1, 6 bases. Per the germline V gene, CDR1 is KGHSH and CDR2 is LQKENI. The CDR3 is 13 amino acids. V lost 2 bases to trimming and J lost 6 bases, with 9 bases between them. The CDR3 bases are TGTGCCAGCTCACCAGACAGGTGGGATACGCAGTATTTT. Its translation: CASSPDRWDTQYF.

The chain has TRBV7-9 and TRBJ2-7, with D possibly TRBD2 on 6 matching bases. V shed 5 bases and J shed 2 bases, with 13 bases lying between them. The CDR3 is 14 residues long. Per the germline V gene, CDR1 is SEHNR and CDR2 is FQNEAQ (reference sequence). CDR3 in amino acids: CASSLGGGAYEQYF. The CDR3 nucleotides are TGTGCCAGCAGCCTGGGGGGTGGTGCCTACGAGCAGTACTTC.

The V and J genes are TRBV4-1 and TRBJ2-3, with 8 bases identical to TRBD1. There are 16 residues in the CDR3. Germline V gene sequence: CDR1 MGHRA, CDR2 YSYEKL. Unmatched junction bases numbered 8, after V lost 4 bases and J lost 2 bases. CDR3 DNA sequence: TGCGCCAGCAGCCCGCAAGGACAGGGATACACAGATACGCAGTATTTT. Translated: CASSPQGQGYTDTQYF.

The chain is built from TRBV7-2 and TRBJ1-6; perhaps TRBD1 as D (5 bases). The CDR3 contains 16 residues. Trimming removed 1 base from V and 5 bases from J, with 12 bases in between. Per the germline V gene, CDR1 is SGHTA and CDR2 is FQGNSA. CDR3 DNA sequence: TGTGCCAGCAGCTTAGAGTCCGACAGACATAATTCACCCCTCCACTTT. This translates into CASSLESDRHNSPLHF. The full variable domain, its missing parts supplied by reference TRBV7-2 and TRBJ1-6, is GAGVSQSPSNKVTEKGKDVELRCDPISGHTALYWYRQSLGQGLEFLIYFQGNSAPDKSGLPSDRFSAERTGGSVSTLTIQRTQQEDSAVYLCASSLESDRHNSPLHFGNGTRLTVT.

The chain's CDR3 is CSVAGTANSNQPQHF. The CDR3 bases are TGCAGCGTTGCAGGGACTGCGAACTCCAATCAGCCCCAGCATTTT. The chain recombines TRBV29-1 with TRBJ1-5, with a tentative D call TRBD1 (5 bases). The germline V gene encodes CDR1 SQVTM and CDR2 ANQGSEA. Trimming took off 4 bases at V and 3 bases at J, with 16 bases between the two ends. This CDR3 comprises 15 residues.

This rearrangement joins TRBV5-5 to TRBJ1-2; no definite D call. Germline V gene lookup returns CDR1 SGHKS and CDR2 YYEKEE (reference sequence). The CDR3 has 15 residues. The V end was cut by 0 bases, the J end by 5 bases, with 14 bases between. The CDR3, as DNA: TGTGCCAGCAGCTTGGATGTCCGCCCCGAATATGGCTACACCTTC. It codes for CASSLDVRPEYGYTF.

This clone was detected only a few times. This sample includes further DNA sequences coding for the same CDR3. The chain uses TRBV19 and TRBJ2-2; the D is unclear. The CDR3 loop spans 14 amino acids. Germline V gives CDR1 LNHDA, CDR2 SQIVND (reference sequence). V lost 1 base and J lost 6, with 9 bases in between. The CDR3 loop reads CASSIVGLAGELFF. Here the CDR3 DNA reads TGTGCCAGTAGTATAGTGGGTCTCGCCGGGGAGCTGTTTTTT.

The chain uses TRBV6-6 and TRBJ2-7; D may correspond to TRBD1 or TRBD2 (5 bases each). Germline V gene data show CDR1 as MNHNY and CDR2 as SVGAGI (reference sequence). There are 15 residues in the CDR3. V lost 2 bases to trimming and J lost 2 bases, with 13 bases between them. The CDR3 spells CASSYKRQTTYEQYF. As DNA, the CDR3 is TGTGCCAGCAGTTACAAAAGACAGACTACCTACGAGCAGTACTTC.